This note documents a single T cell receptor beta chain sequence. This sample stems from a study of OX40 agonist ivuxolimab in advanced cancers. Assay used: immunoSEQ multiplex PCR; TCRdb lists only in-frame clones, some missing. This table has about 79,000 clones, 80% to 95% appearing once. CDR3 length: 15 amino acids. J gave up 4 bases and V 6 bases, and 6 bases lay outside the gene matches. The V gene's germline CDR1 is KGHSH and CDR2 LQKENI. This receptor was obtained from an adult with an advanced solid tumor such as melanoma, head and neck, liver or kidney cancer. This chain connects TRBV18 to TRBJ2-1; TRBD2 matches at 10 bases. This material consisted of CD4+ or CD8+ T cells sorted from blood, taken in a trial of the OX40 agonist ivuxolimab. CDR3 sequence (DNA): TGTGCCAGCTCTCCTAGCGGGGGAGCATACAATGAGCAGTTCTTC. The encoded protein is CASSPSGGAYNEQFF.